Listed below are T cell receptor beta chains from one sample, sequenced in a study of T cell responses to AZD1222 COVID-19 vaccine. TCRdb's copy holds only in-frame clones and misses some; the assay was immunoSEQ multiplex PCR. The sample lists 75,000 or so clones; around 93% were seen once. The sequences come from peripheral blood, collected 28 days after the second AZD1222 dose. The receptors were sampled from an adult who received the AZD1222 COVID-19 vaccine. Each CDR3 is given with its conserved first and last residue. A D gene is named only where the DNA matches it firmly. Not every row has a clone size; where given, it reads once, few, many or a size class.

d_call	v_call	clone_size	j_call	cdr3_aa	cdr3_nt
-	TRBV10-3	-	TRBJ1-2	CAIGREANYGYTF	TGTGCCATCGGGCGAGAAGCTAACTATGGCTACACCTTC
TRBD2	TRBV2	-	TRBJ2-1	CASSDASGRAAEQFF	TGTGCCAGCAGTGACGCTAGCGGGAGGGCCGCTGAGCAGTTCTTC
-	TRBV7-9	-	TRBJ1-1	CASSLGNKNTEAFF	TGTGCCAGCAGCTTGGGGAATAAGAACACTGAAGCTTTCTTT
-	TRBV29-1	-	TRBJ1-1	CSVVGPGPQRGAFF	TGCAGCGTTGTAGGGCCCGGGCCCCAACGTGGAGCTTTCTTT
-	TRBV7-6	-	TRBJ1-2	CASSQGNPLNYGYTF	TGTGCCAGCAGCCAAGGAAATCCTCTCAACTATGGCTACACCTTC
TRBD1	TRBV6-2/TRBV6-3	once	TRBJ2-2	CASSRATGGRTGELFF	TGTGCCAGCAGCCGAGCGACAGGGGGGAGAACCGGGGAGCTGTTTTTT
-	TRBV4-1	-	TRBJ2-7	CASSQASDDFSYEQYF	TGCGCCAGCAGCCAAGCTTCGGACGACTTCTCCTACGAGCAGTACTTC
-	TRBV4-1	-	TRBJ2-5	CASSQPQLMGETQYF	TGCGCCAGCAGCCAACCCCAATTAATGGGAGAGACCCAGTACTTC
-	TRBV6-5	-	TRBJ2-2	CASRLGGTGELFF	TGTGCCAGCAGGCTTGGAGGCACCGGGGAGCTGTTTTTT
-	TRBV5-1	-	TRBJ2-7	CASSLASASRGSYEQYF	TGCGCCAGCAGCTTGGCTTCCGCCTCACGGGGCTCCTACGAGCAGTACTTC
-	TRBV7-9	-	TRBJ2-1	CASSPRGTPNGDEQFF	TGTGCCAGCAGCCCAAGGGGGACGCCCAACGGCGATGAGCAGTTCTTC
-	TRBV6-5	-	TRBJ2-3	CASSYTPRGSTDTQYF	TGTGCCAGCAGTTACACCCCCCGGGGGAGCACAGATACGCAGTATTTT
-	TRBV29-1	-	TRBJ2-3	CSANTRGTDTQYF	TGCAGCGCCAATACCAGGGGCACAGATACGCAGTATTTT
-	TRBV14	-	TRBJ2-1	CASSYLGPNEQFF	TGTGCCAGCAGCTATTTAGGGCCCAATGAGCAGTTCTTC
TRBD1	TRBV11-2	-	TRBJ2-3	CASSSVPGQGVKYF	TGTGCCAGCAGCTCCGTCCCGGGACAGGGGGTTAAGTATTTT
-	TRBV4-2	once	TRBJ2-7	CASSQEGENSYEQYF	TGTGCCAGCAGCCAAGAGGGAGAGAACTCCTACGAGCAGTACTTC
TRBD1	TRBV6-1	-	TRBJ1-6	CASSEPGQGNSPLHF	TGTGCCAGCAGTGAACCGGGACAGGGGAATTCACCCCTCCACTTT
TRBD1	TRBV15	-	TRBJ1-1	CATSRGQGNTEAFF	TGTGCCACCAGCAGGGGACAGGGGAACACTGAAGCTTTCTTT
-	TRBV5-1	once	TRBJ1-5	CASSLASGAKQPQHF	TGCGCCAGCAGCTTGGCTTCCGGGGCAAAGCAGCCCCAGCATTTT
-	TRBV9	-	TRBJ1-3	CASSVGSSGNTIYF	TGTGCCAGCAGCGTAGGGAGTTCTGGAAACACCATATATTTT
-	TRBV5-4	-	TRBJ1-2	CASSPRGYSNYGYTF	TGTGCCAGCAGCCCCCGGGGATACTCTAACTATGGCTACACCTTC
-	TRBV6-4	-	TRBJ1-5	CASSDGGVLEQPQHF	TGTGCCAGCAGTGACGGAGGGGTTTTGGAGCAGCCCCAGCATTTT
TRBD1	TRBV10-3	-	TRBJ1-3	CAISPWTGWGNTIYF	TGTGCCATCAGTCCGTGGACAGGGTGGGGAAACACCATATATTTT
-	TRBV3-1/TRBV3-2	-	TRBJ1-1	CASSGGGNTEAFF	TGTGCCAGCAGCGGGGGAGGGAACACTGAAGCTTTCTTT
-	TRBV9	-	TRBJ1-5	CASSEEGRSSNQPQHF	TGTGCCAGCAGCGAGGAGGGACGGTCTAGCAATCAGCCCCAGCATTTT
TRBD2	TRBV15	once	TRBJ2-7	CATRSASGVSYEQYF	TGTGCCACCAGATCCGCTAGCGGGGTTTCCTACGAGCAGTACTTC
-	TRBV20-1	-	TRBJ1-5	CSASYSNQPQHF	TGCAGTGCTAGTTATAGCAATCAGCCCCAGCATTTT
-	TRBV5-4	-	TRBJ2-7	CASSKEYKGREQYF	TGTGCCAGCAGCAAAGAATACAAGGGTAGGGAGCAGTACTTC
-	TRBV9	few	TRBJ1-4	CASSVASTTNEKLFF	TGTGCCAGCAGCGTAGCTAGTACAACTAATGAAAAACTGTTTTTT
-	TRBV28	-	TRBJ1-2	CASRDSPNYGYTF	TGTGCCAGCAGGGACAGTCCTAACTATGGCTACACCTTC
-	TRBV2	-	TRBJ1-1	CASSQQGRATEAFF	TGTGCCAGCAGTCAACAGGGCCGGGCCACTGAAGCTTTCTTT
-	TRBV10-2	-	TRBJ1-1	CASSFRTEAFF	TGCGCCAGCAGCTTTCGCACTGAAGCTTTCTTT
TRBD2	TRBV6-5	-	TRBJ2-7	CASSSSGSNAGHEQYF	TGTGCCAGCAGTTCTAGCGGGTCGAACGCTGGCCACGAGCAGTACTTC
-	TRBV9	-	TRBJ2-1	CASSVAYNEQFF	TGTGCCAGCAGCGTAGCGTACAATGAGCAGTTCTTC
-	TRBV29-1	-	TRBJ2-7	CSVVGERAYEQYF	TGCAGCGTTGTGGGGGAAAGGGCCTACGAGCAGTACTTC
TRBD2	TRBV4-2	-	TRBJ2-2	CASSRRLGGRGSGTGELFF	TGTGCCAGCAGCCGTCGTCTTGGCGGGAGGGGGTCGGGAACCGGGGAGCTGTTTTTT
-	TRBV6-5	-	TRBJ2-7	CASSYSRGSYEQYF	TGTGCCAGCAGTTACTCTCGGGGTTCCTACGAGCAGTACTTC
TRBD2	TRBV29-1	-	TRBJ2-2	CSVETSGRRGTGELFF	TGCAGCGTTGAAACTAGCGGGAGGCGGGGCACCGGGGAGCTGTTTTTT
TRBD1	TRBV23-1	-	TRBJ1-6	CASPGGYNSPLHF	TGCGCCAGCCCAGGGGGCTATAATTCACCCCTCCACTTT
TRBD2	TRBV7-9	-	TRBJ2-7	CASTWGLAGLNYEQYF	TGTGCCAGCACCTGGGGACTAGCGGGACTGAACTACGAGCAGTACTTC
-	TRBV7-3	-	TRBJ2-3	CASSLSPSTDTQYF	TGTGCCAGCAGCTTATCCCCCAGCACAGATACGCAGTATTTT
-	TRBV14	-	TRBJ1-3	CASSLPYGGNTIYF	TGTGCCAGCAGCCTCCCCTACGGGGGAAACACCATATATTTT
TRBD2	TRBV14	-	TRBJ2-1	CASSQGDSGSLNEQFF	TGTGCCAGCAGCCAAGGTGACAGCGGGAGTCTCAATGAGCAGTTCTTC
-	TRBV20-1	-	TRBJ2-5	CSASLDGQETQYF	TGCAGTGCCAGTTTGGACGGACAAGAGACCCAGTACTTC
-	TRBV27	-	TRBJ2-7	CASSLSAGIEQYF	TGTGCCAGCAGTTTATCGGCGGGGATCGAGCAGTACTTC
TRBD2	TRBV2	-	TRBJ2-1	CASSSLAGGPNEQFF	TGTGCCAGCAGTTCCTTGGCGGGAGGTCCCAATGAGCAGTTCTTC